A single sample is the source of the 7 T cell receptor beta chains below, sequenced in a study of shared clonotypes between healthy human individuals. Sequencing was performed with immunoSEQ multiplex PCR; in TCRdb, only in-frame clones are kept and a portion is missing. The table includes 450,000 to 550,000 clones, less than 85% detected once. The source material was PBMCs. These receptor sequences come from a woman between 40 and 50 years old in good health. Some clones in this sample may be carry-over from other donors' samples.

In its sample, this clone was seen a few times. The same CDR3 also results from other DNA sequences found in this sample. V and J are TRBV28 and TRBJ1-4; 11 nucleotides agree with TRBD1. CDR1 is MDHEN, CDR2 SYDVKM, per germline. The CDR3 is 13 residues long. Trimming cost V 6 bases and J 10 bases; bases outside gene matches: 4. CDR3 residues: CASSPGQGGKLFF. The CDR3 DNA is TGTGCCAGCAGCCCGGGACAGGGGGGAAAACTGTTTTTT.

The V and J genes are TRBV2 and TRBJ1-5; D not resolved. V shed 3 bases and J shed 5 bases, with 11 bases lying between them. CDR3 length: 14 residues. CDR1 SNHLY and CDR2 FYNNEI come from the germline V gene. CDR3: CASSEGHYDQPQHF. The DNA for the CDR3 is TGTGCCAGCAGTGAGGGCCACTACGATCAGCCCCAGCATTTT.

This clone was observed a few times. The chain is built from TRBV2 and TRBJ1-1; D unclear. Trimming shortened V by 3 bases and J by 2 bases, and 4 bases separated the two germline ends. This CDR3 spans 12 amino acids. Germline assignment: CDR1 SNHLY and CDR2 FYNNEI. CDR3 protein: CASSEGNTEAFF. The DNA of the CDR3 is TGTGCCAGCAGTGAGGGTAACACTGAAGCTTTCTTT.

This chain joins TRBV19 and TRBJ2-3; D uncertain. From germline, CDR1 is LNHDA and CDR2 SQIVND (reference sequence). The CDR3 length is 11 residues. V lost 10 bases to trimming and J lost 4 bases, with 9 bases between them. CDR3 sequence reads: CATVLADTQYF. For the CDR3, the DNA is TGTGCCACTGTACTCGCAGATACGCAGTATTTT.

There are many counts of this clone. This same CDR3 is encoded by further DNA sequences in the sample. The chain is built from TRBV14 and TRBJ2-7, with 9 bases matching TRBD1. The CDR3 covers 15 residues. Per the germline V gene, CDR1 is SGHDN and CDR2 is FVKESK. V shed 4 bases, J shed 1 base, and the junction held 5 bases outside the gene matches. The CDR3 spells CASSLDRGSSYEQYF. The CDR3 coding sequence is TGTGCCAGCAGCCTTGACAGGGGGTCTTCCTACGAGCAGTACTTC.

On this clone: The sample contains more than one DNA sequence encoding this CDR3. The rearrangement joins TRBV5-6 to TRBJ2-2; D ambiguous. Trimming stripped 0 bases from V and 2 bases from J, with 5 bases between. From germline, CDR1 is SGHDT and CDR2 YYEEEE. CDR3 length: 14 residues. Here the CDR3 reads CASSLGRNTGELFF. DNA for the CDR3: TGTGCCAGCAGCTTGGGGAGAAACACCGGGGAGCTGTTTTTT.

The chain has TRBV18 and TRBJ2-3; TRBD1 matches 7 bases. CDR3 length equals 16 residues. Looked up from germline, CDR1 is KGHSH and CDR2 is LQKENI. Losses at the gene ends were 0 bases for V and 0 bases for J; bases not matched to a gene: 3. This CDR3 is CASSPPTGVSTDTQYF. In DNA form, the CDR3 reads TGTGCCAGCTCACCACCTACAGGGGTCAGCACAGATACGCAGTATTTT.